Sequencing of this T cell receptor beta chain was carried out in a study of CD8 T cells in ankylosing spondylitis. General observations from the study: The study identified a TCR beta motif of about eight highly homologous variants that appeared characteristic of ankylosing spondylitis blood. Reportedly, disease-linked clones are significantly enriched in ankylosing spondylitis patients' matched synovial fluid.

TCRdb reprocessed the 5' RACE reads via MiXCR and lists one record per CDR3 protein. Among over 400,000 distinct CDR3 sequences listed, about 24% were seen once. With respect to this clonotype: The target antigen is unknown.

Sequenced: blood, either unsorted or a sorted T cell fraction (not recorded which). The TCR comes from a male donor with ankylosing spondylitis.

Here the CDR3 DNA reads TGTGCCAGCAGCCCTATTTCAGGGGTTGGCTACACCTTC. It is translated as CASSPISGVGYTF. The chain carries TRBV7-9 and TRBJ1-2; D is perhaps TRBD1 (6 bases). Germline V gene sequence: CDR1 SEHNR, CDR2 FQNEAQ (reference sequence). The CDR3 totals 13 residues. Trimming removed 5 bases from V and 7 bases from J, with 14 bases in between.